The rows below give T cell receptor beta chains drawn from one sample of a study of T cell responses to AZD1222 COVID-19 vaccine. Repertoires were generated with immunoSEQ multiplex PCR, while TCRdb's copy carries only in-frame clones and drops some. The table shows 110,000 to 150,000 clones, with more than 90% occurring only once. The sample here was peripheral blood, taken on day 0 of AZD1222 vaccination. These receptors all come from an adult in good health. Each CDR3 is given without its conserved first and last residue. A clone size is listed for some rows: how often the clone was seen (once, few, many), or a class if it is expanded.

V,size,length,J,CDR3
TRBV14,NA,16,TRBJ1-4,ASSQDPLLPGANEKLF
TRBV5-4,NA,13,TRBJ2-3,ASDIRGVRGDTQY
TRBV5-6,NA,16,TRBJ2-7,ASSLDITGSTYSYEQY
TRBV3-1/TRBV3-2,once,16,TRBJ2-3,ASSQEVALAGITDTQY
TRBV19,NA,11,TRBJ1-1,ASTTAGNTEAF
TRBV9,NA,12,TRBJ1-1,ASSSEGGATEAF
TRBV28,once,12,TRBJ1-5,ASSYPYSNQPQH
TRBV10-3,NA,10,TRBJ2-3,AISEQTDTQY
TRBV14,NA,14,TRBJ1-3,ASSQIQGASGNTIY
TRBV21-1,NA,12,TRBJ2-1,ASSKAAGSNEQF
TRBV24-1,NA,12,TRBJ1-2,ATSPRQGAVGYT
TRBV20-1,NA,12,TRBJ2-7,SASSGRQTYEQY
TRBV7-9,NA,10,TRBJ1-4,ASSVSREKLF
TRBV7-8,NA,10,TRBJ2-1,ASSSLIDEQF
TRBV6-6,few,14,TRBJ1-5,ASSSPGQGGNQPQH
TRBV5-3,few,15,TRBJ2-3,ARSYPTSGSPTDTQY
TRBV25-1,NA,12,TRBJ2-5,ASSPGQGEETQY
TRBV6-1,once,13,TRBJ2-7,ASSDRETGWYEQY
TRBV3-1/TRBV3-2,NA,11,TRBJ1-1,ASSQGRDTEAF
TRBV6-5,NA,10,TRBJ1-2,ASRRANYGYT
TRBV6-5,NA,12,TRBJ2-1,ASTSGDSYNEQF
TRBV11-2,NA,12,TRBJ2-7,ASSLDPSPYEQY
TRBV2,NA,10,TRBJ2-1,ARLDRKNEQF
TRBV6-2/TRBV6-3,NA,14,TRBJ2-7,ASSYSVSSGSYEQY
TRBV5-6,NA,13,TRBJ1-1,ASSRSPGTGTEAF
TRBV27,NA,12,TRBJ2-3,ASTPNFAGDTQY
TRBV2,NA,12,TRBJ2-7,ASSVAGTSYEQY
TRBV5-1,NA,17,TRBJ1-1,ASSPTRDSGVPMNTEAF
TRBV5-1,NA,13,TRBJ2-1,ASSSLTSGHNEQF
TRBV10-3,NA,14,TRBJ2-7,AISVLEGAGRYEQY